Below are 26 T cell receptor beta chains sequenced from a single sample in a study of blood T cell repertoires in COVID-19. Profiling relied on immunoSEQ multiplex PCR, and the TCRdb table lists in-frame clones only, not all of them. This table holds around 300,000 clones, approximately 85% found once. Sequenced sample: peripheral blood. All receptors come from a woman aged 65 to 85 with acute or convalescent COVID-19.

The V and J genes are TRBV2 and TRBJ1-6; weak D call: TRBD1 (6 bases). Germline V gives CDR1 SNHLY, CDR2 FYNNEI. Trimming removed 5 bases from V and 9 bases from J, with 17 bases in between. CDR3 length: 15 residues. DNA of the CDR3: TGTGCCAGCAGTCCTTACAGGGAAGGGCTTTCACCCCTCCACTTT. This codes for CASSPYREGLSPLHF.

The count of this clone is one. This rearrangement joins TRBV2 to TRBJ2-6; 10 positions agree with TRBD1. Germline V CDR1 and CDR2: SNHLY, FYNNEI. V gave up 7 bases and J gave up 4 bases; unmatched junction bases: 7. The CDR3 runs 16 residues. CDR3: CASKPGQGRGANVLTF. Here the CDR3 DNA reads TGTGCCAGCAAACCGGGACAGGGGAGAGGGGCCAACGTCCTGACTTTC.

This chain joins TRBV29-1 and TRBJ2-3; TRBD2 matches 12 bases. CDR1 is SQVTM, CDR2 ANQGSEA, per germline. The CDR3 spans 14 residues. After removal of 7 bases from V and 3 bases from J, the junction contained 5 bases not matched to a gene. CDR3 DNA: TGCAGCGCCGGACTAGCGGGGCAGACAGATACGCAGTATTTT. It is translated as CSAGLAGQTDTQYF.

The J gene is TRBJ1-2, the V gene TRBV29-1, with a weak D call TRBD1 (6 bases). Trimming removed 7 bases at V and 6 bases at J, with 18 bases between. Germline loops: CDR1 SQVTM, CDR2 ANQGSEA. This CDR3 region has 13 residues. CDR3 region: CSAVQGIGDGYTF. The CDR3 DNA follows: TGCAGCGCCGTACAGGGTATCGGGGATGGCTACACCTTC.

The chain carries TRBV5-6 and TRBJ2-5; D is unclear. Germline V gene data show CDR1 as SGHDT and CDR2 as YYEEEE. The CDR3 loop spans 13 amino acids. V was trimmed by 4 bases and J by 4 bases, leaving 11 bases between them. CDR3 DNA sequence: TGTGCCAGCAGCGGGTCGGGTGGAGAGACCCAGTACTTC. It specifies CASSGSGGETQYF.

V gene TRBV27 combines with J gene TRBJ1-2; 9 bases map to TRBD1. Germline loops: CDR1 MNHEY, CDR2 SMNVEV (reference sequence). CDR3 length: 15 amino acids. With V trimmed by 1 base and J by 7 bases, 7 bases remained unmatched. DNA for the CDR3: TGTGCCAGCAGTTTATTATGGGGACAGGGCGGTGGCTACACCTTC. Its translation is CASSLLWGQGGGYTF.

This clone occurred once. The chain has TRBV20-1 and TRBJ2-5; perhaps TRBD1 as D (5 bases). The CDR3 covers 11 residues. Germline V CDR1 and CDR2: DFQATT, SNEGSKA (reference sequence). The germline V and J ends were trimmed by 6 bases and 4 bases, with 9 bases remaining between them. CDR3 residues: CSAPRGETQYF. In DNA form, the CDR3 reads TGCAGTGCCCCTAGGGGAGAGACCCAGTACTTC.

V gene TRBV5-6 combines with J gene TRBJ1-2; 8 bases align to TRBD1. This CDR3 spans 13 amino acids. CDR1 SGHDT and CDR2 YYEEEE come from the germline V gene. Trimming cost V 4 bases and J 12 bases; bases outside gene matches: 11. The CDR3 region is CASSLPLDRVDTF. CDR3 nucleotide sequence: TGTGCCAGCAGCCTTCCTTTGGACAGGGTGGACACCTTC.

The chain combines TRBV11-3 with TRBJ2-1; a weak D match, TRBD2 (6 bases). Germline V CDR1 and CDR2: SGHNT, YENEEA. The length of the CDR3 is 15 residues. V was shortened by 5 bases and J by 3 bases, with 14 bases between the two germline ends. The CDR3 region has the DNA TGTGCCAGCAGCCAAATCGGGGGTCGCTACAATGAGCAGTTCTTC. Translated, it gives CASSQIGGRYNEQFF.

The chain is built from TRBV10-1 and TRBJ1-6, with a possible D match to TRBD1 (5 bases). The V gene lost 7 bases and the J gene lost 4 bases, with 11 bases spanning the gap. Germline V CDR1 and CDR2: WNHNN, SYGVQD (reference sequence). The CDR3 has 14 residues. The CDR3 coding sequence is TGCGCCAGCACTGAACAGGTTTATAATTCACCCCTCCACTTT. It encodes CASTEQVYNSPLHF.

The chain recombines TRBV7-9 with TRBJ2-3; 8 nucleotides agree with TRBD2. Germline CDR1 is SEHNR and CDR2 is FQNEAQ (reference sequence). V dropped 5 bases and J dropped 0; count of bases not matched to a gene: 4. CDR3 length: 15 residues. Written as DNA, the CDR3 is TGTGCCAGCAGCGCGCGGGGGGATAGCACAGATACGCAGTATTTT. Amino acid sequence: CASSARGDSTDTQYF.

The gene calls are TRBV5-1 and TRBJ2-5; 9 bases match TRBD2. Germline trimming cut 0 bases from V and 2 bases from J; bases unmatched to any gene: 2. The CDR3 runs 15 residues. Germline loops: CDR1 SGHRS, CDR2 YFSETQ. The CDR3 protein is CASSLGRGGQETQYF. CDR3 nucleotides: TGCGCCAGCAGCTTGGGGCGGGGGGGACAAGAGACCCAGTACTTC.

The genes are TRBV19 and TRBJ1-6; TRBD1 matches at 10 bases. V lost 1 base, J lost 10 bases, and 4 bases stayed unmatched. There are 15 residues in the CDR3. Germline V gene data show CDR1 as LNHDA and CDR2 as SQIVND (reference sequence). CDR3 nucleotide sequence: TGTGCCAGTAGTATAGGGTGGACAGGGGGGTCACCCCTCCACTTT. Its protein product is CASSIGWTGGSPLHF.

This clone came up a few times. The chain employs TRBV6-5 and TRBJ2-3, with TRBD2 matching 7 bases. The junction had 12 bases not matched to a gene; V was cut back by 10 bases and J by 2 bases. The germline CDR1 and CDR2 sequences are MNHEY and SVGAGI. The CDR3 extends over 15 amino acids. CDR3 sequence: CATGAGLGTTDTQYF. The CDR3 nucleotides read TGTGCCACCGGGGCAGGACTAGGGACCACAGATACGCAGTATTTT.

The CDR3 coding sequence is TGTGCCAGCTCACCAGATAGCGGGGGGCCAGCGAACACCGGGGAGCTGTTTTTT. It codes for CASSPDSGGPANTGELFF. This sequence joins TRBV18 and TRBJ2-2; 10 bases are shared with TRBD2. CDR3 length equals 18 residues. In germline, CDR1 is KGHSH, CDR2 LQKENI. The ends lost 2 bases at V and 0 bases at J; junction bases unmatched: 6. Filled out from reference TRBV18 and TRBJ2-2, the complete variable domain reads NAGVMQNPRHLVRRRGQEARLRCSPMKGHSHVYWYRQLPEEGLKFMVYLQKENIIDESGMPKERFSAEFPKEGPSILRIQQVVRGDSAAYFCASSPDSGGPANTGELFFGEGSRLTVL.

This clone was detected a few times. CDR3 DNA: TGTGCCAGCAGTCCGACACCTGGGAACACTGAAGCTTTCTTT. Protein product: CASSPTPGNTEAFF. The chain has TRBV11-3 and TRBJ1-1; D not certain. Germline loops: CDR1 SGHNT, CDR2 YENEEA. The V and J ends lost 6 bases and 1 base respectively, with 12 bases between them. CDR3 length: 14 residues.

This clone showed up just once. The DNA for the CDR3 is TGCGCCAGCAGCTTGGGGCTCCGGGACAGGAGTTGGAATGAGCAGTTCTTC. It encodes CASSLGLRDRSWNEQFF. The rearrangement links TRBV5-1 to TRBJ2-1, with TRBD1 identical over 8 bases. With V trimmed by 0 bases and J by 7 bases, 12 bases remained unmatched. Per the germline V gene, CDR1 is SGHRS and CDR2 is YFSETQ. The CDR3 contains 17 residues.

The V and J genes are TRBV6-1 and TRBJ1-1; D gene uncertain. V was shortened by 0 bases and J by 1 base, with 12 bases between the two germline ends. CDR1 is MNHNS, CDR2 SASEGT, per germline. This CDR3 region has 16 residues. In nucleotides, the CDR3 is TGTGCCAGCAGTGAAGCGAGGCCGGTTAAGAACACTGAAGCTTTCTTT. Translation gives CASSEARPVKNTEAFF.

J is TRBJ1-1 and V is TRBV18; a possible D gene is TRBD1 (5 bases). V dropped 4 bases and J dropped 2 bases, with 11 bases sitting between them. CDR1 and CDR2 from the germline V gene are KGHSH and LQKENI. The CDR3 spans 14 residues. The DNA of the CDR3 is TGTGCCAGCTCACAGGGACTGGATAACACTGAAGCTTTCTTT. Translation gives CASSQGLDNTEAFF.

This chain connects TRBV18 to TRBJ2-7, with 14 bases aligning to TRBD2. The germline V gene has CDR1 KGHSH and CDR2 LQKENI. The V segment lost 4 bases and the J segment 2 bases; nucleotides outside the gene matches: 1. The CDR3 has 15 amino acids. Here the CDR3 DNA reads TGTGCCAGCTCACTGACTAGCGGGGGGGCCTACGAGCAGTACTTC. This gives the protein CASSLTSGGAYEQYF.

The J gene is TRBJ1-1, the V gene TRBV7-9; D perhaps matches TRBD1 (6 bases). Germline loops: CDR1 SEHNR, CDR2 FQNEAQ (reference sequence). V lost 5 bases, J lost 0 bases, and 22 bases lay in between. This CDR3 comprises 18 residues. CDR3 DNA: TGTGCCAGCAGCCAATCGCCGGGACAAGGCCTTTTGAACACTGAAGCTTTCTTT. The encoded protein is CASSQSPGQGLLNTEAFF.

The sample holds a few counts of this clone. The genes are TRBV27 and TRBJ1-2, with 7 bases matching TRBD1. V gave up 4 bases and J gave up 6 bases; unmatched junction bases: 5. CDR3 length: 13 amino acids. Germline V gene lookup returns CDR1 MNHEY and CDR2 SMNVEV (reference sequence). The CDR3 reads CASSSGQDHGYTF. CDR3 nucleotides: TGTGCCAGCAGTTCCGGACAGGACCATGGCTACACCTTC.

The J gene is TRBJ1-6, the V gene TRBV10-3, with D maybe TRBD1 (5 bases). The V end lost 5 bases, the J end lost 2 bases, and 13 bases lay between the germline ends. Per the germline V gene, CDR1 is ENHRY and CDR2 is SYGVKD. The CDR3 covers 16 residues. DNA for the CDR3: TGTGCCATCAGTTCCGGGGGGAGCCCCTATAATTCACCCCTCCACTTT. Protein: CAISSGGSPYNSPLHF.

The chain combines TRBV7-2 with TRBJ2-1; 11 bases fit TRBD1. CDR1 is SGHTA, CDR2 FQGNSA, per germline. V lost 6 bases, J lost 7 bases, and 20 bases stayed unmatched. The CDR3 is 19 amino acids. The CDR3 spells CASSRGVPRTGGRNNEQFF. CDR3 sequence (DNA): TGTGCCAGCAGTAGAGGGGTTCCTAGGACAGGGGGCAGGAATAATGAGCAGTTCTTC.

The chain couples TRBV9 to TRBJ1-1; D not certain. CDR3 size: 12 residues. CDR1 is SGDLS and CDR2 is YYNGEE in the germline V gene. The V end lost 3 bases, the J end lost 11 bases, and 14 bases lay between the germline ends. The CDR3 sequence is CASSAPDTNAFF. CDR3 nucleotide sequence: TGTGCCAGCAGCGCCCCTGACACGAACGCTTTCTTT.

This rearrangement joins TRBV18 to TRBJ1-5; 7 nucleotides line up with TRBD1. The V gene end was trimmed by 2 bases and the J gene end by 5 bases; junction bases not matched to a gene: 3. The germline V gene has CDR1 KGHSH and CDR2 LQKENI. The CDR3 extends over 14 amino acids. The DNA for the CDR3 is TGTGCCAGCTCACCAGGGACAGACCATCAGCCCCAGCATTTT. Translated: CASSPGTDHQPQHF.